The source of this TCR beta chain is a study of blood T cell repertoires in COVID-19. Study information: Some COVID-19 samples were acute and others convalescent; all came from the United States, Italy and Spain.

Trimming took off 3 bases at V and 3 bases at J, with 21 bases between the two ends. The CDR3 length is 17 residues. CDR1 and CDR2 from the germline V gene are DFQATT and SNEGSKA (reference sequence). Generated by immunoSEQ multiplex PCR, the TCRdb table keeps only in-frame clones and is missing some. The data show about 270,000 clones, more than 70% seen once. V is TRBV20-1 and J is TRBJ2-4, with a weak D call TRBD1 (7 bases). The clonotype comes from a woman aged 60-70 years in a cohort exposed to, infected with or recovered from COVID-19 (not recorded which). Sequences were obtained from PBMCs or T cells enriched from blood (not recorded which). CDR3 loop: CSASTPFQGGIKNIQYF. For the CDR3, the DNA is TGCAGTGCTAGTACCCCATTCCAGGGGGGTATCAAAAACATTCAGTACTTC.